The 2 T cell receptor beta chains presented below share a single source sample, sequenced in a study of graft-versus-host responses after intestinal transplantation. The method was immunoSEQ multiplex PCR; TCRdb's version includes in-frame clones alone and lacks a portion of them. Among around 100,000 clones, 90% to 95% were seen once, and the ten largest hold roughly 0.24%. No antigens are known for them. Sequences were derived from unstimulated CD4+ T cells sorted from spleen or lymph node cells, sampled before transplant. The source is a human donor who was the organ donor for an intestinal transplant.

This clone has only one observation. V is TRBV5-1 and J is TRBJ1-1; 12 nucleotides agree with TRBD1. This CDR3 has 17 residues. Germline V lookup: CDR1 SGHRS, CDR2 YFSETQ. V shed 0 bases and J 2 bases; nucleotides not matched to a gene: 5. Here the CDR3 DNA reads TGCGCCAGCAGCTTGGTATGGGACAGGGGGCATAACACTGAAGCTTTCTTT. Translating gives CASSLVWDRGHNTEAFF.

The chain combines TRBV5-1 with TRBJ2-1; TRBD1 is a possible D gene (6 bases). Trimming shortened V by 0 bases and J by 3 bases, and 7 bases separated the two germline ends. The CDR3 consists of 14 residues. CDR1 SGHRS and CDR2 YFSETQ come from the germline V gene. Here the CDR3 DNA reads TGCGCCAGCAGCTTGGGGGACAACTACAATGAGCAGTTCTTC. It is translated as CASSLGDNYNEQFF.